These 6 T cell receptor beta chains came from one sample sequenced in a study of blood T cell repertoires in COVID-19. Profiled with immunoSEQ multiplex PCR; TCRdb holds only in-frame clones, not every one. The sample includes 190,000 or so clones, 80% to 85% of them seen just once. The sequencing sample was made of peripheral blood. These TCRs come from a woman of 80 years or more with COVID-19, enrolled during active disease.

The chain employs TRBV18 and TRBJ1-6; the D gene is possibly TRBD1 (5 bases). V lost 2 bases, J lost 7 bases, and 6 bases lay in between. Germline lookup yields CDR1 KGHSH and CDR2 LQKENI. The CDR3 runs to 13 residues. For the CDR3, the DNA is TGTGCCAGCTCACCAGGGGGGAATTCACCCCTCCACTTT. It specifies CASSPGGNSPLHF.

This CDR3 is CASSTVLQDTQYF. As DNA, the CDR3 is TGTGCCAGCAGCACAGTTTTGCAGGATACGCAGTATTTT. V gene TRBV5-4 combines with J gene TRBJ2-3; D is unclear. There are 13 residues in the CDR3. Trimming took 4 bases from V and 6 from J, leaving 12 bases between them. Germline V gene sequence: CDR1 SGHNT, CDR2 YYREEE (reference sequence).

CDR3 amino acids: CASSPAGRLNSGANVLTF. For the CDR3, the DNA is TGTGCCAGCAGCCCTGCCGGCAGACTTAACTCTGGGGCCAACGTCCTGACTTTC. V usage is TRBV28 and J usage is TRBJ2-6, with no clear D. Germline assignment: CDR1 MDHEN and CDR2 SYDVKM. The V end was cut by 6 bases, the J end by 0 bases, with 18 bases between. The CDR3 extends over 18 amino acids.

The chain's CDR3 is CASSPSGIGANVLTF. In nucleotides, the CDR3 is TGTGCCAGCAGTCCCTCGGGTATTGGGGCCAACGTCCTGACTTTC. The chain recombines TRBV28 with TRBJ2-6; D remains unclear. The CDR3 consists of 15 residues. Germline values: CDR1 MDHEN, CDR2 SYDVKM. V was pared by 5 bases and J by 3 bases, with 11 bases between.

The CDR3 sequence: CASSLDGTLDEQYF. In DNA form, the CDR3 reads TGTGCCAGCAGCTTAGATGGGACTTTGGACGAGCAGTACTTC. The rearrangement joins TRBV7-6 to TRBJ2-7, with D possibly matching TRBD2 (6 bases). Germline CDR1 SGHVS, CDR2 FNYEAQ. This CDR3 is built from 14 residues. The V gene lost 1 base and the J gene lost 5 bases, with 12 bases spanning the gap.

This rearrangement joins TRBV29-1 to TRBJ2-3; 9 bases are a match to TRBD2. This CDR3 contains 13 residues. From germline, CDR1 is SQVTM and CDR2 ANQGSEA. Unmatched junction bases numbered 0, after V lost 4 bases and J lost 1 base. This chain's CDR3 is CSVGLAGTDTQYF. CDR3 nucleotides: TGCAGCGTTGGACTAGCGGGCACAGATACGCAGTATTTT.